This T cell receptor (beta chain) is from a study of monozygotic twins with inflammatory bowel disease. Germline V gene lookup returns CDR1 SGHNT and CDR2 YYREEE (reference sequence). The CDR3 runs 14 residues. TCR libraries each used around 3.5 ug of total RNA. TCRdb reanalyzed the 5' RACE reads, giving one entry per CDR3 protein sequence and no DNA. The table counts approximately 200,000 distinct CDR3 sequences; approximately 7.7% lies in the top ten. Of note for this clonotype: Its antigen remains unknown.

General study points: IBD patients displayed reduced TCRbeta diversity (inverse Simpson) when set against healthy co-twins.

One blood sample of roughly 2.5 ml was taken from each donor. Investigators extracted total RNA from whole blood and did not sort T cells. The chain has TRBV5-4 and TRBJ1-1; there is no DNA to check the TCRdb D call of TRBD1. The receptor was isolated from a human donor with ulcerative colitis or Crohn's disease, or a healthy co-twin of an affected twin (not recorded which). Sequencing was performed on blood. Here the CDR3 reads CASSRQGLNTEAFF.